Listed below are T cell receptor beta chains from one sample, sequenced in a study of beta chain features in type 1 diabetes. TCRdb's copy holds only in-frame clones and misses some; the assay was immunoSEQ multiplex PCR. The profile shows hundreds of thousands of clones, 8% of them singletons. The sample was central memory CD4+ T cells from blood. All receptors come from a woman between 18 and 29 years old in good health. Both conserved end residues are part of each CDR3. D genes are given only for firm matches. The size field is filled for only some rows; it gives once, few, many or a size class.

CDR3 DNA: TGTGCCAGCAGCTTGCGGCTTCGGGACCAAGAGACCCAGTACTTC; CDR3 protein: CASSLRLRDQETQYF; J gene: TRBJ2-5; clone size: few; V gene: TRBV5-4; D gene: NA
CDR3 DNA: TGTGCCAGCAGCAGGACTAGAGGCTACGAGCAGTACTTC; CDR3 protein: CASSRTRGYEQYF; J gene: TRBJ2-7; clone size: NA; V gene: TRBV7-3; D gene: TRBD2
CDR3 DNA: TGTGCCAGCAGCGAGAGAGGGTCCTACAATGAGCAGTTCTTC; CDR3 protein: CASSERGSYNEQFF; J gene: TRBJ2-1; clone size: NA; V gene: TRBV9; D gene: NA
CDR3 DNA: TGTGCCATCAGTGAGTCGATGGGGACTAGGCAGTTCTTC; CDR3 protein: CAISESMGTRQFF; J gene: TRBJ2-1; clone size: few; V gene: TRBV10-3; D gene: TRBD2
CDR3 DNA: TGTGCCAGCAGCGTTAGCGGGAGGACTGCGGGGGATACGCAGTATTTT; CDR3 protein: CASSVSGRTAGDTQYF; J gene: TRBJ2-3; clone size: few; V gene: TRBV9; D gene: TRBD2
CDR3 DNA: TGTGCCAGCGGATCGATGGGGGAGAGGGAGACCCAGTACTTC; CDR3 protein: CASGSMGERETQYF; J gene: TRBJ2-5; clone size: few; V gene: TRBV6-5; D gene: NA
CDR3 DNA: TGCGCCAGCAGTCAGTCTAAAATTCCGGGACAGGGATACGAGCAGTACTTC; CDR3 protein: CASSQSKIPGQGYEQYF; J gene: TRBJ2-7; clone size: NA; V gene: TRBV23-1; D gene: TRBD1
CDR3 DNA: TGTGCCAGCAGCGGGAGGACAGGGGGGCAGCCCCAGCATTTT; CDR3 protein: CASSGRTGGQPQHF; J gene: TRBJ1-5; clone size: NA; V gene: TRBV7-2; D gene: TRBD1
CDR3 DNA: TGTGCCAGCAGCGGGACTAGCCTTGCAATCTCCTACAATGAGCAGTTCTTC; CDR3 protein: CASSGTSLAISYNEQFF; J gene: TRBJ2-1; clone size: NA; V gene: TRBV5-8; D gene: TRBD2
CDR3 DNA: TGTGCCAGCAGCTTAGTGGGGACCGCCGGCGAGCAGTACTTC; CDR3 protein: CASSLVGTAGEQYF; J gene: TRBJ2-7; clone size: NA; V gene: TRBV7-6; D gene: NA
CDR3 DNA: TGTGCTAGCAGCTTAAGCCCCTCGACAGGCCCCTACGAGCAGTACTTC; CDR3 protein: CASSLSPSTGPYEQYF; J gene: TRBJ2-7; clone size: few; V gene: TRBV7-7; D gene: NA
CDR3 DNA: TGTGCCAGCTGGGGACAGGGGGGTAGTTCGAACACTGAAGCTTTCTTT; CDR3 protein: CASWGQGGSSNTEAFF; J gene: TRBJ1-1; clone size: few; V gene: TRBV28; D gene: TRBD1
CDR3 DNA: TGCAGCGTTCGAAAGGAGTACGAGCAGTACTTC; CDR3 protein: CSVRKEYEQYF; J gene: TRBJ2-7; clone size: NA; V gene: TRBV29-1; D gene: NA
CDR3 DNA: TGTGCCAGCCTAGCTGGTGGGGCCAACGTCCTGACTTTC; CDR3 protein: CASLAGGANVLTF; J gene: TRBJ2-6; clone size: NA; V gene: TRBV28; D gene: NA
CDR3 DNA: TGTGCCATCAGTGTAAAGCAGAACACCGGGGAGCTGTTTTTT; CDR3 protein: CAISVKQNTGELFF; J gene: TRBJ2-2; clone size: NA; V gene: TRBV10-3; D gene: NA
CDR3 DNA: TGTGCCAGCAGTTTAATTGGGGGTAGGGCCTACGAGCAGTACTTC; CDR3 protein: CASSLIGGRAYEQYF; J gene: TRBJ2-7; clone size: few; V gene: TRBV28; D gene: NA
CDR3 DNA: TGTGCCAGCAGTGACCGGACAGGGGGTCAGCCCCAGCATTTT; CDR3 protein: CASSDRTGGQPQHF; J gene: TRBJ1-5; clone size: few; V gene: TRBV2; D gene: TRBD1
CDR3 DNA: TGCGCCAGCGGCCGAACGAGCTACGAGCAGTACTTC; CDR3 protein: CASGRTSYEQYF; J gene: TRBJ2-7; clone size: few; V gene: TRBV5-1; D gene: NA
CDR3 DNA: TGCAGCGTTGGGGGACCGGGCACTGAAGCTTTCTTT; CDR3 protein: CSVGGPGTEAFF; J gene: TRBJ1-1; clone size: many; V gene: TRBV29-1; D gene: NA
CDR3 DNA: TGTGCCAGCAGCTTAAACAGAGTTTACGAGCAGTACTTC; CDR3 protein: CASSLNRVYEQYF; J gene: TRBJ2-7; clone size: NA; V gene: TRBV7-2; D gene: NA
CDR3 DNA: TGTGCCAGCAGCGGACAGCTCTCGGGATATGGCTACACCTTC; CDR3 protein: CASSGQLSGYGYTF; J gene: TRBJ1-2; clone size: few; V gene: TRBV11-2; D gene: NA
CDR3 DNA: TGTGCCAGCAGCTTAGGGACTAGCGACTACAATGAGCAGTTCTTC; CDR3 protein: CASSLGTSDYNEQFF; J gene: TRBJ2-1; clone size: many; V gene: TRBV7-9; D gene: TRBD2
CDR3 DNA: TGTGCCAGCAGCCCAGGGGGACAGCGGCAGTATTTT; CDR3 protein: CASSPGGQRQYF; J gene: TRBJ2-3; clone size: few; V gene: TRBV11-3; D gene: TRBD1
CDR3 DNA: TGTGCCAGCAGCACCGGTCCTAGCGGGAGCTACGAGCAGTACTTC; CDR3 protein: CASSTGPSGSYEQYF; J gene: TRBJ2-7; clone size: once; V gene: TRBV7-3; D gene: TRBD2
CDR3 DNA: TGTGCCAGCAGCTTAGACAGCCTTAATCAGCCCCAGCATTTT; CDR3 protein: CASSLDSLNQPQHF; J gene: TRBJ1-5; clone size: NA; V gene: TRBV11-2; D gene: NA
CDR3 DNA: TGTGCCAGCAGTTTATTGGTAGTACTCAATCAGCCCCAGCATTTT; CDR3 protein: CASSLLVVLNQPQHF; J gene: TRBJ1-5; clone size: NA; V gene: TRBV28; D gene: NA